The present T cell receptor beta chain was sequenced within a study of vaccination and CD4 T cells after COVID-19. Overall study: Typically, post-vaccine samples were obtained a median approximately 70 days after dose two, within a range of 14 to 241. Early (day 14) and late (days 161 to 241) post-vaccine samples came from a few convalescent patients.

TCRdb processed the PCR reads anew with MiXCR; each CDR3 protein has one entry. This table has about 30,000 distinct CDR3 sequences, approximately 53% appearing once. Between the trimmed V and J ends, which lost 1 base and 2 bases, there was a span of 14 bases. Germline CDR1 is MGHDK and CDR2 is SYGVNS. This CDR3 has 16 residues. Specified time point: late sampling 161 to 241 days after vaccination in a few convalescent patients. About this clonotype: Antigen specificity is unknown.

The study's findings and limits: Although the median of SARS-CoV-2-reactive clonotypes rose from around 20 to 38, the change was not significant. The study found that a median approximately 90% of reactive clones in convalescent patients appeared only post-vaccination.

The clonotype was recovered from a human donor who had recovered from COVID-19. Sequenced here: CD4+ T cells from blood, sampled about 7 months after SARS-CoV-2 vaccination. J is TRBJ2-5 and V is TRBV25-1, with D unclear. The CDR3, as DNA: TGTGCCAGCAGTGAATTGGCGAGCGCTCGACAAGAGACCCAGTACTTC. This codes for CASSELASARQETQYF.